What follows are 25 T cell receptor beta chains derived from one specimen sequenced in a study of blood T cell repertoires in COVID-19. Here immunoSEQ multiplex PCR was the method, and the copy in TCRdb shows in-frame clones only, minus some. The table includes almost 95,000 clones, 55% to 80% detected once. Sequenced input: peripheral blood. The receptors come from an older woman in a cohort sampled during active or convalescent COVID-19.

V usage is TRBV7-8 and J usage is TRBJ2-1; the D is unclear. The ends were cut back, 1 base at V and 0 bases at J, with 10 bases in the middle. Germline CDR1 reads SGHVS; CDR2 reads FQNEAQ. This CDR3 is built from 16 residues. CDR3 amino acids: CASSLGAASSYNEQFF. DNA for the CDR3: TGTGCCAGCAGCTTAGGTGCCGCCAGCTCCTACAATGAGCAGTTCTTC.

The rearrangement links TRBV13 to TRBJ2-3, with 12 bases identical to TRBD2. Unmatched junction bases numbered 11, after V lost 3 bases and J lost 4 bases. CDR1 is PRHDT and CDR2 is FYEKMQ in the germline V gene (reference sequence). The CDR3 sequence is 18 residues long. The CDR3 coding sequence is TGTGCCAGCAGCTTGTCCCCTAGCGGGGGGGCTTTCCCAGATACGCAGTATTTT. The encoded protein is CASSLSPSGGAFPDTQYF.

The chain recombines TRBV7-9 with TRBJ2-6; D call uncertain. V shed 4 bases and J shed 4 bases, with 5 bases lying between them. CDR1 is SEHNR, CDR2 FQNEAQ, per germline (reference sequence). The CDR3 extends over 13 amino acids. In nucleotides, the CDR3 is TGTGCCAGCAGCTCTTCCGGGGCCAACGTCCTGACTTTC. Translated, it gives CASSSSGANVLTF.

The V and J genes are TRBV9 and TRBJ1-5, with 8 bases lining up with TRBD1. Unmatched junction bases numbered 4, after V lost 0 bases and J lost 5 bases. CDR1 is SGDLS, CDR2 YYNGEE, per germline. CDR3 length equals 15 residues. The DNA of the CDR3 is TGTGCCAGCAGCGTAGGCGCAGGGGGCCATCAGCCCCAGCATTTT. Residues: CASSVGAGGHQPQHF.

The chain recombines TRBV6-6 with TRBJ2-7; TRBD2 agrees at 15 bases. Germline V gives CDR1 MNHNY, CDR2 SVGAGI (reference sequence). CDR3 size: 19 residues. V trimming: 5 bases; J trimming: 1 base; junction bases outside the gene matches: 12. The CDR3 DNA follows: TGTGCCAGCAGTCCGCGGACTAGCGGGGGGGCCGGTGCATCCTACGAGCAGTACTTC. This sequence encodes CASSPRTSGGAGASYEQYF.

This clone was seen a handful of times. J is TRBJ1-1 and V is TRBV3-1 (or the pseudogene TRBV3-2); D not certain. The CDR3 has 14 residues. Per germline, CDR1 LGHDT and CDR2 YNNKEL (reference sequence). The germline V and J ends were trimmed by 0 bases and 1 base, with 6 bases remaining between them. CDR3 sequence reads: CASSQDTSNTEAFF. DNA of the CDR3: TGTGCCAGCAGCCAAGACACATCGAACACTGAAGCTTTCTTT.

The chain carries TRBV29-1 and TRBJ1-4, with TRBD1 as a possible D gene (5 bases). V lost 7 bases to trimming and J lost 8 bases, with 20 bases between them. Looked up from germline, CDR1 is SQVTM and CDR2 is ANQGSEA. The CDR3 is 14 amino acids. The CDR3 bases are TGCAGCGCAACCACGCGGAGGGGCGCCGAAAAACTGTTTTTT. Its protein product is CSATTRRGAEKLFF.

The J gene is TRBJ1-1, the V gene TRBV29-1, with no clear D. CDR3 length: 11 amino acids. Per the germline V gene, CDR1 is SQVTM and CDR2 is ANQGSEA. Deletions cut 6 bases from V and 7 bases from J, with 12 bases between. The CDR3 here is CSVKDLGEAFF. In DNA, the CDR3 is TGCAGCGTCAAGGACTTGGGTGAAGCTTTCTTT.

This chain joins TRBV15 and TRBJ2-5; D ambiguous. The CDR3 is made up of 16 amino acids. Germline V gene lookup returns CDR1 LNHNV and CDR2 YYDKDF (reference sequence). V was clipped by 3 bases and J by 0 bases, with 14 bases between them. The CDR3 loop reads CATSRPRGAYQETQYF. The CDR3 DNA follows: TGTGCCACCAGCAGGCCTCGTGGAGCGTACCAAGAGACCCAGTACTTC.

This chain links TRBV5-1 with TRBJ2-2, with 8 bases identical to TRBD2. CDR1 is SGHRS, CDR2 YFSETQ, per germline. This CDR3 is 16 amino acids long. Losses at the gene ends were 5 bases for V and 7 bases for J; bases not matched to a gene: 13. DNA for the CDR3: TGCGCCAGCAGGACAAGCGGGGGACTAGTGGACGGGGAGCTGTTTTTT. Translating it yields CASRTSGGLVDGELFF.

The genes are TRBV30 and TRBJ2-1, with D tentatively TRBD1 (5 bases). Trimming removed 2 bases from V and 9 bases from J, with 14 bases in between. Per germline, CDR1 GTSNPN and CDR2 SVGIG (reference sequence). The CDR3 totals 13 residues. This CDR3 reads CAWSKGPTGEQFF. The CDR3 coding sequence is TGTGCCTGGAGTAAGGGGCCTACGGGTGAGCAGTTCTTC.

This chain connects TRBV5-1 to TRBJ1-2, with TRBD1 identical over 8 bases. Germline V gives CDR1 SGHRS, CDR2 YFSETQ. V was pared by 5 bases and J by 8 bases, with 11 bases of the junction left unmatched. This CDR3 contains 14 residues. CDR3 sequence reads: CASSRGQGLRGYTF. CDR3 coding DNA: TGCGCCAGCAGTAGAGGACAGGGCCTCCGAGGCTACACCTTC.

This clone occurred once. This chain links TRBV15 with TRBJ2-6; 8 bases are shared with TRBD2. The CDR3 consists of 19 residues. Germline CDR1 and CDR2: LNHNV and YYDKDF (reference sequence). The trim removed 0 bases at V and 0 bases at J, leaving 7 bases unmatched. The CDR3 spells CATSRDRGGRGSGANVLTF. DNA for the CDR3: TGTGCCACCAGCAGAGATCGGGGGGGGCGCGGCTCTGGGGCCAACGTCCTGACTTTC.

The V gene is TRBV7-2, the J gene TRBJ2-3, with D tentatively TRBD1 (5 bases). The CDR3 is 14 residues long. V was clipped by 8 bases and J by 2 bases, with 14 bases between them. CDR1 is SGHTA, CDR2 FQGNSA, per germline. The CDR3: CASRQAGSTDTQYF. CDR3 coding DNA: TGTGCCAGCCGCCAAGCAGGGTCCACAGATACGCAGTATTTT.

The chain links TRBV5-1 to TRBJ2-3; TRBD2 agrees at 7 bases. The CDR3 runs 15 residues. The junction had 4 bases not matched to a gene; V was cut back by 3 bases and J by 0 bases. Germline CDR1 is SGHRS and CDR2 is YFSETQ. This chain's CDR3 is CASSSSGVSTDTQYF. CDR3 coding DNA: TGCGCCAGCAGCTCCAGCGGGGTTAGCACAGATACGCAGTATTTT.

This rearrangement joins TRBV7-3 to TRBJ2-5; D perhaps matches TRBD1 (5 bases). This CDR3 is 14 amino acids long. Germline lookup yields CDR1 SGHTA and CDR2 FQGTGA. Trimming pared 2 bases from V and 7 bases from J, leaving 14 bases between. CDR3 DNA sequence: TGTGCCAGCAGCTTAGGCGGCTCCCAGGGGACCCAGTACTTC. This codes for CASSLGGSQGTQYF.

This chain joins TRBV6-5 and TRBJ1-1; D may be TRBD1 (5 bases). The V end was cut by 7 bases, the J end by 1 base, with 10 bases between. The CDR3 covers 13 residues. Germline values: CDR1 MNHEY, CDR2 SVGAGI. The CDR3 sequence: CASTWTQNTEAFF. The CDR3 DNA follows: TGTGCCAGCACATGGACACAGAACACTGAAGCTTTCTTT.

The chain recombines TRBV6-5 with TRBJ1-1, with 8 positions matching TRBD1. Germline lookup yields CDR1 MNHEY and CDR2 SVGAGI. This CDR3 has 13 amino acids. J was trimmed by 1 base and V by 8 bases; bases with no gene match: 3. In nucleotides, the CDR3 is TGTGCCAGCCAGGGACAGGCGAACACTGAAGCTTTCTTT. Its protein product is CASQGQANTEAFF.

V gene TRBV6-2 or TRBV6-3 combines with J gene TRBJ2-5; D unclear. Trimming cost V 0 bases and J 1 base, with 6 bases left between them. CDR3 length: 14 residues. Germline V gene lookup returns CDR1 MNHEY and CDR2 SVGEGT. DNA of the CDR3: TGTGCCAGCAGTTACTCCCAGGCCCAAGAGACCCAGTACTTC. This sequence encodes CASSYSQAQETQYF.

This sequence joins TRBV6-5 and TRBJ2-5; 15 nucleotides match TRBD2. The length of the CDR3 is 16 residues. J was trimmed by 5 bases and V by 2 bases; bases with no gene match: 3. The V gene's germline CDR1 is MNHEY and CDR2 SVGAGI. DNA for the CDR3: TGTGCCAGCAGTTACGGACTAGCGGGGGGGCTGGAGACCCAGTACTTC. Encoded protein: CASSYGLAGGLETQYF.

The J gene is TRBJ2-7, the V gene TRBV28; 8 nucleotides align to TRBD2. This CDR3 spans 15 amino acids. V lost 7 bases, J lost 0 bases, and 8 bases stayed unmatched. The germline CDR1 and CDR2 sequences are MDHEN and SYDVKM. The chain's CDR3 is CASTPRGGSSYEQYF. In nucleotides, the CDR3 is TGTGCCAGCACCCCCCGGGGGGGTTCCTCCTACGAGCAGTACTTC.

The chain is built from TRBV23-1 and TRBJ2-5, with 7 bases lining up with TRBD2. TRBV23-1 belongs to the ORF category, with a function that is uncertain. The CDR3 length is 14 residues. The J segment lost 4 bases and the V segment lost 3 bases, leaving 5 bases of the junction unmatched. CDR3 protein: CASSHGLVVETQYF. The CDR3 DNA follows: TGCGCCAGCAGTCACGGACTAGTAGTAGAGACCCAGTACTTC.

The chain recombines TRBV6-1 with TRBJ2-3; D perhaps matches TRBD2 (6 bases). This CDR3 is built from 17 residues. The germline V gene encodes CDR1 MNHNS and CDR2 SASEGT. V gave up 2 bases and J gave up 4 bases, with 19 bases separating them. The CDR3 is CASSESASAGWADTQYF. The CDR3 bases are TGTGCCAGCAGTGAATCGGCTAGCGCGGGGTGGGCAGATACGCAGTATTTT.

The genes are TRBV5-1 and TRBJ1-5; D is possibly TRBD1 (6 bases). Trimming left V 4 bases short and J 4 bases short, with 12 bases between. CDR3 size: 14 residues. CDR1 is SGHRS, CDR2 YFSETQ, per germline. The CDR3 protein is CASSLGTHNQPQHF. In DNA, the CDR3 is TGCGCCAGCAGCCTCGGGACACATAATCAGCCCCAGCATTTT. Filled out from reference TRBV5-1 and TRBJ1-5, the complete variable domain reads KAGVTQTPRYLIKTRGQQVTLSCSPISGHRSVSWYQQTPGQGLQFLFEYFSETQRNKGNFPGRFSGRQFSNSRSEMNVSTLELGDSALYLCASSLGTHNQPQHFGDGTRLSIL.

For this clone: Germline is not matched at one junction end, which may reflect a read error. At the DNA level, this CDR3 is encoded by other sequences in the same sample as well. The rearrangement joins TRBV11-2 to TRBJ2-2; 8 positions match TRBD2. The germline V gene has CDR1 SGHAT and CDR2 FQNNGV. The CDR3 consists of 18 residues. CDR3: CARSFGEWTGGDTGELFF. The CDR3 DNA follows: TGTGCCCGCAGCTTCGGGGAATGGACCGGGGGGGACACCGGGGAGCTGTTTTTT. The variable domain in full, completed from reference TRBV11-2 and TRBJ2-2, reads EAGVAQSPRYKIIEKRQSVAFWCNPISGHATLYWYQQILGQGPKLLIQFQNNGVVDDSQLPKDRFSAERLKGVDSTLKIQPAKLEDSAVYLCARSFGEWTGGDTGELFFGEGSRLTVL.